A selection of T cell receptor beta chains follows, all from one sample in a study of beta chain features in type 1 diabetes. This table comes from immunoSEQ multiplex PCR, and its TCRdb copy is limited to in-frame clones, with some not included. This sample has some 150,000 clones, with 40% to 60% found just once. Sequenced: Tregs from blood. These receptors were obtained from a man between 18 and 35 years old in good health. Each CDR3 is given with its conserved first and last residue. D genes are given only for firm matches. Clone size appears in some rows only: once, few, many, or a class for an expanded clone.

V gene: TRBV7-9; D gene: TRBD1; clone size: few; J gene: TRBJ2-5; CDR3 protein: CASSGLQGAEEETQYF; CDR3 DNA: TGTGCCAGCAGCGGACTTCAGGGGGCAGAAGAAGAGACCCAGTACTTC
V gene: TRBV5-1; D gene: .; clone size: .; J gene: TRBJ1-1; CDR3 protein: CASSLGWGGAFF; CDR3 DNA: TGCGCCAGCAGCTTGGGTTGGGGAGGCGCTTTCTTT
V gene: TRBV19; D gene: TRBD1; clone size: .; J gene: TRBJ2-2; CDR3 protein: CASSFPGQGAFEDTGELFF; CDR3 DNA: TGTGCCAGTAGTTTCCCGGGACAGGGGGCGTTTGAGGACACCGGGGAGCTGTTTTTT
V gene: TRBV18; D gene: TRBD1; clone size: .; J gene: TRBJ2-1; CDR3 protein: CASSAGTGGEGEQFF; CDR3 DNA: TGTGCCAGCTCAGCCGGGACAGGGGGCGAAGGTGAGCAGTTCTTC
V gene: TRBV7-9; D gene: .; clone size: .; J gene: TRBJ2-1; CDR3 protein: CASTIQGNEQFF; CDR3 DNA: TGTGCCAGCACCATACAGGGCAATGAGCAGTTCTTC
V gene: TRBV6-6; D gene: TRBD1; clone size: .; J gene: TRBJ1-5; CDR3 protein: CASILVLGGSGQPQHF; CDR3 DNA: TGTGCCAGCATTCTGGTCTTAGGGGGCTCCGGTCAGCCCCAGCATTTT
V gene: TRBV29-1; D gene: TRBD2; clone size: .; J gene: TRBJ2-1; CDR3 protein: CSTPGLGGANEQFF; CDR3 DNA: TGCAGCACCCCCGGACTCGGGGGGGCGAATGAGCAGTTCTTC
V gene: TRBV19; D gene: .; clone size: once; J gene: TRBJ1-5; CDR3 protein: CASSLTSHQPQHF; CDR3 DNA: TGTGCCAGTAGTCTGACTTCTCATCAGCCCCAGCATTTT
V gene: TRBV19; D gene: TRBD2; clone size: .; J gene: TRBJ2-2; CDR3 protein: CASSIVRRGGVAGELFF; CDR3 DNA: TGTGCCAGTAGTATCGTCCGGCGGGGGGGCGTCGCCGGGGAGCTGTTTTTT
V gene: TRBV10-3; D gene: TRBD1; clone size: .; J gene: TRBJ2-7; CDR3 protein: CAISEQVGTAYEQYF; CDR3 DNA: TGTGCCATCAGTGAGCAGGTAGGGACAGCCTACGAGCAGTACTTC
V gene: TRBV4-3; D gene: TRBD1; clone size: few; J gene: TRBJ2-1; CDR3 protein: CASSRMGQGNYNEQFF; CDR3 DNA: TGCGCCAGCAGCCGCATGGGACAGGGGAACTACAATGAGCAGTTCTTC
V gene: TRBV11-2; D gene: .; clone size: once; J gene: TRBJ1-1; CDR3 protein: CASSPAGGPEAFF; CDR3 DNA: TGTGCCAGCAGCCCTGCGGGTGGTCCTGAAGCTTTCTTT
V gene: TRBV7-3; D gene: .; clone size: .; J gene: TRBJ2-6; CDR3 protein: CASSLTFGAGANVLTF; CDR3 DNA: TGTGCCAGCAGCTTAACTTTCGGTGCTGGGGCCAACGTCCTGACTTTC
V gene: TRBV7-3; D gene: .; clone size: .; J gene: TRBJ1-1; CDR3 protein: CASSLSRGTEAFF; CDR3 DNA: TGTGCCAGCAGCTTGAGTAGGGGCACTGAAGCTTTCTTT
V gene: TRBV7-2; D gene: .; clone size: few; J gene: TRBJ2-2; CDR3 protein: CASSPQYTGELFF; CDR3 DNA: TGTGCCAGCAGTCCCCAGTACACCGGGGAGCTGTTTTTT
V gene: TRBV15; D gene: .; clone size: .; J gene: TRBJ1-4; CDR3 protein: CATSRVRQGLAEKLFF; CDR3 DNA: TGTGCCACCAGCAGAGTTAGGCAGGGATTAGCTGAAAAACTGTTTTTT
V gene: TRBV27; D gene: TRBD2; clone size: .; J gene: TRBJ2-5; CDR3 protein: CASRLAAKETQYF; CDR3 DNA: TGTGCCAGCAGGCTAGCGGCAAAAGAGACCCAGTACTTC
V gene: TRBV5-8; D gene: .; clone size: .; J gene: TRBJ2-7; CDR3 protein: CASSPRTLGTLFYEQYF; CDR3 DNA: TGTGCCAGCAGCCCCCGGACACTCGGTACCCTATTTTACGAGCAGTACTTC
V gene: TRBV18; D gene: .; clone size: .; J gene: TRBJ2-6; CDR3 protein: CASSAGIISGANVLTF; CDR3 DNA: TGTGCCAGCTCAGCCGGGATCATTTCTGGGGCCAACGTCCTGACTTTC
V gene: TRBV7-8; D gene: TRBD1; clone size: .; J gene: TRBJ2-7; CDR3 protein: CASSRTGGSYEQYF; CDR3 DNA: TGTGCCAGCAGCCGGACAGGGGGCTCCTACGAGCAGTACTTC
V gene: TRBV7-2; D gene: .; clone size: .; J gene: TRBJ2-6; CDR3 protein: CASSLTVSGANVLTF; CDR3 DNA: TGTGCCAGCAGCTTGACAGTATCTGGGGCCAACGTCCTGACTTTC
V gene: TRBV6-6; D gene: .; clone size: once; J gene: TRBJ2-7; CDR3 protein: CASSYSRQGTYEQYF; CDR3 DNA: TGTGCCAGCAGTTACTCGAGGCAGGGTACCTACGAGCAGTACTTC
V gene: TRBV10-3; D gene: TRBD2; clone size: few; J gene: TRBJ2-7; CDR3 protein: CAIKGGASGSHEQYF; CDR3 DNA: TGTGCCATCAAAGGTGGGGCTAGCGGGAGTCACGAGCAGTACTTC
V gene: TRBV7-9; D gene: TRBD2; clone size: few; J gene: TRBJ2-5; CDR3 protein: CASSRGLAGGETQYF; CDR3 DNA: TGTGCCAGCAGCCGGGGACTAGCGGGAGGAGAGACCCAGTACTTC